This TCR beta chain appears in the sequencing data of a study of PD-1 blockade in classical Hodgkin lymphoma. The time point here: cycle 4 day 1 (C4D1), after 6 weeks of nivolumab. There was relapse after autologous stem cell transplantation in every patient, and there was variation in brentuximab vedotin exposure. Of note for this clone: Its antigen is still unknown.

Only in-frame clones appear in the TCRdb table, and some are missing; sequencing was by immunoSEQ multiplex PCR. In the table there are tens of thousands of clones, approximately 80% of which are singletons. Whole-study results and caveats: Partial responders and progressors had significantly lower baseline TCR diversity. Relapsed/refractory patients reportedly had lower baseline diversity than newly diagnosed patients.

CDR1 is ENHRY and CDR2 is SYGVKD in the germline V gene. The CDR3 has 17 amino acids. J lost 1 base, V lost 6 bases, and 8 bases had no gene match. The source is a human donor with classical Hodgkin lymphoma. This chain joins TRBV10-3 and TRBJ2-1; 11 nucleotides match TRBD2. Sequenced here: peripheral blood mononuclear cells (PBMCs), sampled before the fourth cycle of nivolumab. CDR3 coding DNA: TGTGCCATCAGCATCCTCGGGACTAGCGGATCCTACAATGAGCAGTTCTTC. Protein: CAISILGTSGSYNEQFF.